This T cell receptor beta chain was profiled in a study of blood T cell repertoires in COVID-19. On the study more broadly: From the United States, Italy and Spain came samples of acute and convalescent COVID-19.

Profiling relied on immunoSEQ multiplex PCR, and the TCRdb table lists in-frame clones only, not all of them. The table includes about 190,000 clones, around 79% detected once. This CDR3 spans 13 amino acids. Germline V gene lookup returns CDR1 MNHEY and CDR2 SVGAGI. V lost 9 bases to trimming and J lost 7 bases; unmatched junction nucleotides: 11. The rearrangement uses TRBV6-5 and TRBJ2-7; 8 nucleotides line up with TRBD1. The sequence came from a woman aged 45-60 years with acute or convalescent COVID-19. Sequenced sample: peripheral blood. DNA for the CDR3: TGTGCCAGTCAGGGGGCGAGGTTTTCAGAGCAGTACTTC. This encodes CASQGARFSEQYF.